A selection of T cell receptor beta chains follows, all from one sample in a study of metastatic and nonmetastatic thyroid tumors. TCRdb ran MiXCR on the PCR reads. The data hold tens of thousands of clones, with about 15% observed a single time. Sequencing was performed on blood. These receptors were taken from a female donor with papillary thyroid cancer or a benign thyroid nodule (not recorded which). Some clones in this sample may be carry-over from other donors' samples. The CDR3 runs from the conserved cysteine through the conserved F or W. A D gene is named only where the DNA matches it firmly. Some rows mark clone size as missing; the rest say once, few, many or name a class of expanded clone.

TRBD1,TRBV19,many,TRBJ2-7,TGTGCCAGTAGTCCGGGGACAGGGGGGGCCTACGAGCAGTACTTC,CASSPGTGGAYEQYF
TRBD2,TRBV20-1,many,TRBJ2-7,TGCAGTGCTGAAACTAGCGGCTCAAGCGAGCAGTACTTC,CSAETSGSSEQYF
TRBD2,TRBV7-3,many,TRBJ2-1,TGTGCCAGCGCCCTCATCGGGGGGGCCGCCAATGAGCAGTTCTTC,CASALIGGAANEQFF
NA,TRBV5-1,many,TRBJ1-1,TGCGCCAGCAGCTTCGACAGTGGTTGGACTGAAGCTTTCTTT,CASSFDSGWTEAFF
NA,TRBV6-1,many,TRBJ1-5,TGTGCCAGCAGAGAATGGAGGGGGAATCAGCCCCAGCATTTT,CASREWRGNQPQHF
TRBD1,TRBV6-1,NA,TRBJ1-4,TGTTCCATCAGACCACCTGGGGACAGGTCAGAAAAACTGTTTTTT,CSIRPPGDRSEKLFF
NA,TRBV30,many,TRBJ2-3,TGTGCCTGGACCCGATGGGGCGATACGCAGTATTTT,CAWTRWGDTQYF
TRBD1,TRBV7-3,NA,TRBJ2-7,TGTGCCAGCAGCTTAAGTAGGGGGACAGGTGGGCGTACAAAGAAATACGAGCAGTACTTC,CASSLSRGTGGRTKKYEQYF
TRBD2,TRBV5-6,NA,TRBJ2-4,TGTGCCAGCAGCCTGGGGGGGGGAGCCCCCTTTTCGAACATTCAGTACTTC,CASSLGGGAPFSNIQYF
NA,TRBV7-9,many,TRBJ2-5,TGTGCCAGCAGCTTAGGTGTCCAGATCCAAGAGACCCAGTACTTC,CASSLGVQIQETQYF
TRBD2,TRBV5-1,many,TRBJ2-5,TGCGCCAGCAGCCCGGGGGGGCCGTCTAGCAGAGAGACCCAGTACTTC,CASSPGGPSSRETQYF
NA,TRBV28,many,TRBJ2-1,TGTGCCAGCAGTTTTTTACTCGGTCCCAATGAGCAGTTCTTC,CASSFLLGPNEQFF
NA,TRBV6-1,few,TRBJ1-2,TGTGACAGCAAAGGGGGAGTCGGAGGCTACACCTTC,CDSKGGVGGYTF
NA,TRBV15,few,TRBJ2-6,TGTGCCACCATCATCGGCCAGCTCCGCGTCCTGACTTTC,CATIIGQLRVLTF
NA,TRBV12-3/TRBV12-4,many,TRBJ2-1,TGTGCCAGCAGTTTATGGGCAGGGAATGGGGCCAATGAGCAGTTCTTC,CASSLWAGNGANEQFF
NA,TRBV18,many,TRBJ2-7,TGTGCCAGCTCACCTACCGGGACACCCGGCTACGAGCAGTACTTC,CASSPTGTPGYEQYF
TRBD1,TRBV9,many,TRBJ1-2,TGTGCCAGCAGCGTAGAAGGGACAGGGTTAAGAGGGTATGGCTACACCTTC,CASSVEGTGLRGYGYTF
NA,TRBV12-3/TRBV12-4,few,TRBJ2-6,TGTGCCAGCAGTTTGATGGGCACCGGGTCCAACGTCCTGACTTTC,CASSLMGTGSNVLTF
NA,TRBV7-2,many,TRBJ2-1,TGTGCCAGCAGCCAGTATGGGAGTAGCAGCCGGAATGAGCAGTTCTTC,CASSQYGSSSRNEQFF
NA,TRBV19,many,TRBJ2-5,TGTGCCAGTAGTTCTCTGCAAGAGACCCAGTACTTC,CASSSLQETQYF
NA,TRBV7-2,few,TRBJ2-5,TGTGCCAGCAGCTGGGGTGGGGGGGCTACAAAAGAGACCCAGTACTTC,CASSWGGGATKETQYF
TRBD2,TRBV12-3/TRBV12-4,many,TRBJ2-1,TGTGCCAGCAGTCCAAGCGGGGGGTTTCAGTTCTTC,CASSPSGGFQFF
NA,TRBV11-2,many,TRBJ2-3,TGTGCCAGCAGCTTAGGTGTGTGGGAGGTAACAGATACGCAGTATTTT,CASSLGVWEVTDTQYF
NA,TRBV19,once,TRBJ2-2,TGTGCCAGTAGTATAGAACCCCCCAACAGTAACACCGGGGAGATGTTTTTT,CASSIEPPNSNTGEMFF
TRBD1,TRBV12-3/TRBV12-4,many,TRBJ2-3,TGTGCCAGCAGCCTCGGACAGGGGCAGGATACGCAGTATTTT,CASSLGQGQDTQYF
NA,TRBV30,many,TRBJ1-1,TGTGCCTGGAGCCAGGGTCTGAACACTGAAGCTTTCTTT,CAWSQGLNTEAFF
TRBD2,TRBV25-1,NA,TRBJ2-3,TGTGCCATCAGTGAGCTCGGGACTAGCGGGGGCCCTTTCACAGATACGCAGTATTTT,CAISELGTSGGPFTDTQYF
TRBD2,TRBV11-2,NA,TRBJ2-2,TGTGCCAGCAGAAGGGGGACTAGCGGTATCTTCCCCGGGGAGCTGTTTTTT,CASRRGTSGIFPGELFF
NA,TRBV9,many,TRBJ1-1,TGTGCCAGCAGCTCTGGAGCTCTGAACACTGAAGCTTTCTTT,CASSSGALNTEAFF
NA,TRBV6-1,many,TRBJ1-2,TGTGCCAGCAGTGAGATCGGGTCCGGTGCTGGCTACACCTTC,CASSEIGSGAGYTF
NA,TRBV5-6,many,TRBJ1-2,TGTGCCACCACCGCGCGGGTCCTCCTCAACTATGGCTACACCTTC,CATTARVLLNYGYTF
NA,TRBV5-6,many,TRBJ2-1,TGTGCCAGCAGCTTACAGATCTCCTACAATGAGCAGTTCTTC,CASSLQISYNEQFF
TRBD1,TRBV6-6,NA,TRBJ1-2,TGTGCCAGCAGTTACTCAACATTTCGGACAGGTAGTTTCAATTGTTACACCTTC,CASSYSTFRTGSFNCYTF
NA,TRBV5-4,NA,TRBJ2-5,TGTGCCAGCAGCCATCAGAGGGGGGGCTTTGACGGGGAGACCCAGTACTTC,CASSHQRGGFDGETQYF
NA,TRBV14,many,TRBJ1-1,TGTGCCAGCAGCCAAGGGGCAGCGAACACTGAAGCTTTCTTT,CASSQGAANTEAFF
TRBD2,TRBV2,many,TRBJ2-7,TGTGCCAGCAGAGATCCACTAGCGGGGGGGACCTACGAGCAGTACTTC,CASRDPLAGGTYEQYF
NA,TRBV19,NA,TRBJ2-1,TGTGCCAGTAGTCCGGGGGGACAGTCCTACAATGAGCAGTTCTTC,CASSPGGQSYNEQFF
NA,TRBV7-6,many,TRBJ1-6,TGTGCCAGCAGCTTGGAACTCAGGGCAAATTCACCCCTCCACTTT,CASSLELRANSPLHF
NA,TRBV28,many,TRBJ2-7,TGTGCCAGCAGCCCATTGCGGGACAGATTCTACGAGCAGTACTTC,CASSPLRDRFYEQYF